A single sample gave rise to the 3 T cell receptor beta chains below, sequenced in a study of blood T cells in healthy people across ages (dated by TCRdb to 2015 to 2017). Libraries were prepared through 5' RACE. Sequencing was performed on an Illumina HiSeq 2500. The second PCR ran for about 6 to 12 cycles and used a J-beta primer mix along with a sample-barcoded 5' primer. TCRdb itself trimmed the public reads at Q25 with fastp, ran MiXCR and retained productive beta chains. Merged by CDR3 protein, the rows form single entries marked with the most common genes and DNA. This sample holds hundreds of thousands of distinct CDR3 sequences; less than 35% were observed only once. Roughly 17% of the sample belongs to the ten largest clones. Sample: blood. The receptor set was obtained from a woman of 80 years or more in good health.

This clonotype was counted between two and nine times. This sequence joins TRBV29-1 and TRBJ1-4; D possibly corresponds to TRBD1 (6 bases). Germline CDR1 reads SQVTM; CDR2 reads ANQGSEA. This CDR3 region has 12 residues. Trimming shortened V by 6 bases and J by 5 bases, and 10 bases separated the two germline ends. The CDR3 DNA sequence: TGCAGCGTCGGACAGAGAAATGAAAAACTGTTTTTT. Amino acid sequence: CSVGQRNEKLFF. Based on the CDR3 plus reference TRBV29-1 and TRBJ1-4, the full variable domain is SAVISQKPSRDICQRGTSLTIQCQVDSQVTMMFWYRQQPGQSLTLIATANQGSEATYESGFVIDKFPISRPNLTFSTLTVSNMSPEDSSIYLCSVGQRNEKLFFGSGTQLSVL.

On this clonotype: The junction does not match germline at one end; this may be a read error. V gene TRBV18 combines with J gene TRBJ2-3; possible D gene TRBD1, 6 bases. The CDR3 totals 13 residues. Germline V gene lookup returns CDR1 KGHSH and CDR2 LQKENI. CDR3 in amino acids: CASSFYRTDTHYF. CDR3 nucleotide sequence: TGTGCCAGCTCATTCTACCGGACAGATACGCACTATTTT.

This clonotype was counted many times. The chain links TRBV7-2 to TRBJ1-6, with D uncertain. The CDR3 extends over 14 amino acids. The V gene lost 5 bases and the J gene lost 8 bases, with 13 bases spanning the gap. CDR1 and CDR2 (germline): SGHTA, FQGNSA. The CDR3 sequence is CASSPTVPYSPLHF. The CDR3 region has the DNA TGTGCCAGCAGCCCAACGGTTCCGTATTCACCCCTCCACTTT.